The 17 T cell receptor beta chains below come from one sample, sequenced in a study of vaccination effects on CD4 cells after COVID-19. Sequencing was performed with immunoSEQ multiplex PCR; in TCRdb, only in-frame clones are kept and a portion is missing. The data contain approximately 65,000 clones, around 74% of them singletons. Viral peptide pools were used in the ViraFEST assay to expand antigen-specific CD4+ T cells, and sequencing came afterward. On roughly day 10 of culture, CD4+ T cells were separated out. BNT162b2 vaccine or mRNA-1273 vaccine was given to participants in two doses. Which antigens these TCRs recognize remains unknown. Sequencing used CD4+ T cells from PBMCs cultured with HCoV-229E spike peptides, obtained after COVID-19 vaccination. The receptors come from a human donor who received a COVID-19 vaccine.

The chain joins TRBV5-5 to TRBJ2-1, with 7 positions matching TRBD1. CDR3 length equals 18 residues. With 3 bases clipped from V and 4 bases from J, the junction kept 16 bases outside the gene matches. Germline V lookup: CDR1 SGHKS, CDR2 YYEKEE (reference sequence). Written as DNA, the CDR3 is TGTGCCAGCAGCTCTATGGGTTTAGAGGGGGCCGGATACAATGAGCAGTTCTTC. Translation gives CASSSMGLEGAGYNEQFF.

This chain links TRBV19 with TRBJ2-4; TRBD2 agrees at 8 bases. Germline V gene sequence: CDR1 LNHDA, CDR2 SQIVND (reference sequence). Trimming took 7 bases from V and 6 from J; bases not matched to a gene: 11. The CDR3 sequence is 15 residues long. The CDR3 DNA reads TGTGCCAGTACCAAAGTTGCGGGGGGAGGAAACATTCAGTACTTC. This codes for CASTKVAGGGNIQYF.

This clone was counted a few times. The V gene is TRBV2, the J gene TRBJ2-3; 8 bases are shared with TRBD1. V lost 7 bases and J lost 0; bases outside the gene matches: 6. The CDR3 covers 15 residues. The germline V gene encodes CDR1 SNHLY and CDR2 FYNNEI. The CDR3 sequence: CASIRDRRSTDTQYF. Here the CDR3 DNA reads TGTGCCAGCATTCGGGACAGGAGAAGCACAGATACGCAGTATTTT.

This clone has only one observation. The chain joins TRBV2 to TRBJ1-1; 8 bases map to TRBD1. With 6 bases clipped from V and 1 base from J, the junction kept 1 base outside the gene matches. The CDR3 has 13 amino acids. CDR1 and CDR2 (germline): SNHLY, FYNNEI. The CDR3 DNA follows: TGTGCCAGCAGCGGACAGGGGAACACTGAAGCTTTCTTT. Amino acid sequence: CASSGQGNTEAFF.

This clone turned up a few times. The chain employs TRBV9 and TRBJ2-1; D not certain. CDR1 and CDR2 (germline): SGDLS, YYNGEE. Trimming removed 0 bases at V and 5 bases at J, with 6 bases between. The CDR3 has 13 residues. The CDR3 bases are TGTGCCAGCAGCGTAGGGGTTAACAATGAGCAGTTCTTC. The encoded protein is CASSVGVNNEQFF. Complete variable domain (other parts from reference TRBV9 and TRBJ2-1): DSGVTQTPKHLITATGQRVTLRCSPRSGDLSVYWYQQSLDQGLQFLIQYYNGEERAKGNILERFSAQQFPDLHSELNLSSLELGDSALYFCASSVGVNNEQFFGPGTRLTVL.

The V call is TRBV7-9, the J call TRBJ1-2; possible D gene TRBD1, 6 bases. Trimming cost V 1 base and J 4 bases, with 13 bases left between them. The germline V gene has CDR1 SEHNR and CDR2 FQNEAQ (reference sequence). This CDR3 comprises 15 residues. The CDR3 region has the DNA TGTGCCAGCAGCTTAGGGACACAGGGAATCTATGGCTACACCTTC. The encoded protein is CASSLGTQGIYGYTF.

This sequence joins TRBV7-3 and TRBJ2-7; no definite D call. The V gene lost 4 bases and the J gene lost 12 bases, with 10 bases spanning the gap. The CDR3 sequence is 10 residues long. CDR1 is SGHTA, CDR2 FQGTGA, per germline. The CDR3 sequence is CASSSPMPYV. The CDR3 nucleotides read TGTGCCAGCAGCTCCCCTATGCCGTACGTC.

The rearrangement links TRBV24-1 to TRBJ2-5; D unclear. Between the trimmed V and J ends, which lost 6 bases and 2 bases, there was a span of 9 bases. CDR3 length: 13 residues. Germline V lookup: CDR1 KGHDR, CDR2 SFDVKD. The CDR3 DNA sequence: TGTGCCACCAGTACCCAATTACAAGAGACCCAGTACTTC. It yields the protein CATSTQLQETQYF.

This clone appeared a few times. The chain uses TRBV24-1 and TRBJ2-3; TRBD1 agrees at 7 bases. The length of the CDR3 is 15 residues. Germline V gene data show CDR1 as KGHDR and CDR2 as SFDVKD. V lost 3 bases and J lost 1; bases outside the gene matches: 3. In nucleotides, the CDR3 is TGTGCCACCAGTGATCCGGGGACAGGCACAGATACGCAGTATTTT. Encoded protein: CATSDPGTGTDTQYF.

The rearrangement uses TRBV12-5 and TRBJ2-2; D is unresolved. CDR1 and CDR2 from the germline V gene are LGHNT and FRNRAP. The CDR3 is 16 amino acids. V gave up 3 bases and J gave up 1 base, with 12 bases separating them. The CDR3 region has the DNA TGTGCTAGTGGTTTTTATCTGGACGGGAACACCGGGGAGCTGTTTTTT. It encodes CASGFYLDGNTGELFF.

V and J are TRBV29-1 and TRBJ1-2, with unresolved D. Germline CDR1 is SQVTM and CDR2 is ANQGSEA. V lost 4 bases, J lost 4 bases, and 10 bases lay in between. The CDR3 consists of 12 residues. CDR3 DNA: TGCAGCGTTGTGGGTCTGGGCTATGGCTACACCTTC. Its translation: CSVVGLGYGYTF.

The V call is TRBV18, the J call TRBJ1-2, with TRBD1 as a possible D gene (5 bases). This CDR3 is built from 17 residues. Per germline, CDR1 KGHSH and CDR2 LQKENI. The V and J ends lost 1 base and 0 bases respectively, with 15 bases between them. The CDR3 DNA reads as TGTGCCAGCTCACCACTTTCGACAGTCCTGGCTAACTATGGCTACACCTTC. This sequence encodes CASSPLSTVLANYGYTF. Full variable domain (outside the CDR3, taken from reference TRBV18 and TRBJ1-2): NAGVMQNPRHLVRRRGQEARLRCSPMKGHSHVYWYRQLPEEGLKFMVYLQKENIIDESGMPKERFSAEFPKEGPSILRIQQVVRGDSAAYFCASSPLSTVLANYGYTFGSGTRLTVV.

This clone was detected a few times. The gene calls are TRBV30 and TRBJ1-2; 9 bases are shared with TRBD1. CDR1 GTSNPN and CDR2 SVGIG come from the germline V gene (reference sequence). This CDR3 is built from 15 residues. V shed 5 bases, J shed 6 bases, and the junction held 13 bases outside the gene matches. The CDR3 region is CAWGTQGAVINGYTF. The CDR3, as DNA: TGTGCCTGGGGGACACAGGGGGCTGTTATCAATGGCTACACCTTC. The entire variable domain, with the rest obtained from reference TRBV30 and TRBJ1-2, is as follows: SQTIHQWPATLVQPVGSPLSLECTVEGTSNPNLYWYRQAAGRGLQLLFYSVGIGQISSEVPQNLSASRPQDRQFILSSKKLLLSDSGFYLCAWGTQGAVINGYTFGSGTRLTVV.

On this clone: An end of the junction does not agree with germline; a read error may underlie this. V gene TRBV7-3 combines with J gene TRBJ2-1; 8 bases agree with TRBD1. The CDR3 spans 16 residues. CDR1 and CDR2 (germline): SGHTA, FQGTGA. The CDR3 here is CASSLQGALTYDEQFF. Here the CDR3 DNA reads TGTGCCAGCAGCTTACAGGGGGCGCTTACCTACGATGAGCAGTTCTTC.

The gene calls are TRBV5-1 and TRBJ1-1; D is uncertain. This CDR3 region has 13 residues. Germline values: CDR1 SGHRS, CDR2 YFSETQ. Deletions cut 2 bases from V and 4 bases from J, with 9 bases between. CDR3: CASSFGVLTEAFF. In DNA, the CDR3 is TGCGCCAGCAGCTTCGGCGTACTCACTGAAGCTTTCTTT.

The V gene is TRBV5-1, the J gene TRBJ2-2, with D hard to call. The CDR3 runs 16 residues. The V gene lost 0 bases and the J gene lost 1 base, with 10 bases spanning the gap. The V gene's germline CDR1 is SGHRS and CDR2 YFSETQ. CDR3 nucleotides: TGCGCCAGCAGCTTGGTAGACTTAAAGAACACCGGGGAGCTGTTTTTT. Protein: CASSLVDLKNTGELFF.

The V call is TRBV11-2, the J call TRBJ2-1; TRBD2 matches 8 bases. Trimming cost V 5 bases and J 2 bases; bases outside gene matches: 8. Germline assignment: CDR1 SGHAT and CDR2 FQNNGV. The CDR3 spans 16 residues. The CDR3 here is CASSLGGANAYNEQFF. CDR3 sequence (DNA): TGTGCCAGCAGCCTCGGGGGGGCCAACGCCTACAATGAGCAGTTCTTC.